This T cell receptor (beta chain) was retrieved from a study of cytomegalovirus exposure and HLA in healthy donors. Regarding this clone: The antigen remains undetermined.

Study-wide results and limits: Whilst most TCR sequences proved rare, a subset of public TCRs occurred across many donors. Evidence from a later analysis indicated that most CMV-associated TCR beta chains looked HLA-restricted. Later findings reportedly placed an Asian-associated ancestry cluster below the roughly 660-donor mean for N-insertions.

PCR used 60 Vbeta primers and 13 Jbeta primers. Data came from immunoSEQ multiplex PCR; TCRdb stores just in-frame clones and leaves some out. The sample has roughly 150,000 clones; 60% to 85% are singletons. The sequence came from a woman aged 50 to 60 in good health and CMV-seropositive. The material sequenced was PBMCs.

CDR3 nucleotide sequence: TGTGCCAGCAGCCCTAGGGGCCTAGCGGGGAACACCGGGGAGCTGTTTTTT. It encodes CASSPRGLAGNTGELFF. The chain links TRBV7-8 to TRBJ2-2; TRBD2 aligns across 8 bases. J gave up 1 base and V 5 bases, and 9 bases lay outside the gene matches. This CDR3 has 17 residues. Germline-derived CDR1 and CDR2 are SGHVS and FQNEAQ.